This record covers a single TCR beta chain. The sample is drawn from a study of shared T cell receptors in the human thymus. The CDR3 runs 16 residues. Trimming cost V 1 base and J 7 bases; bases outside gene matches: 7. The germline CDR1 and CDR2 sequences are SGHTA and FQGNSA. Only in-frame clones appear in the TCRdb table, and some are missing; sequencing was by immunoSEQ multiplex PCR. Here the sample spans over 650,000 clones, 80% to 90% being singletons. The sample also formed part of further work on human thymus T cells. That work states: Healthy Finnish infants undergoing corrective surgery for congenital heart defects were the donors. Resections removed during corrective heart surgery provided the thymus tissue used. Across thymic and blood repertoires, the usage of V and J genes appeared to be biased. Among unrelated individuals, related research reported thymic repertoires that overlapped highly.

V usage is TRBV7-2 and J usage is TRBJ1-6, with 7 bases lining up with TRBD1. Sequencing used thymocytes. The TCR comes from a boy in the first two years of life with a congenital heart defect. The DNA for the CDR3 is TGTGCCAGCAGCTTAGGTTGGAGGGGGCGGAATTCACCCCTCCACTTT. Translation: CASSLGWRGRNSPLHF.